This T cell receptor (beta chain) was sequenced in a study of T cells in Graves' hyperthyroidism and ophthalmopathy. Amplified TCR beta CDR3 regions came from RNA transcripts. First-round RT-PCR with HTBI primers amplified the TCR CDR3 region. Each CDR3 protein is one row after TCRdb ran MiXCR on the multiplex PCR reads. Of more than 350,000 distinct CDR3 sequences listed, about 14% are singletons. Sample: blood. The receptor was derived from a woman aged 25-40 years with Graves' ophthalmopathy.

The CDR3 loop is CASSLGWGLDEQYF. The CDR3 nucleotides read TGTGCCAGCAGCTTGGGTTGGGGTTTGGACGAGCAGTACTTC. The chain combines TRBV5-4 with TRBJ2-7; D is undetermined. CDR1 SGHNT and CDR2 YYREEE come from the germline V gene (reference sequence). The length of the CDR3 is 14 residues. Trimming removed 0 bases from V and 5 bases from J, with 12 bases in between.